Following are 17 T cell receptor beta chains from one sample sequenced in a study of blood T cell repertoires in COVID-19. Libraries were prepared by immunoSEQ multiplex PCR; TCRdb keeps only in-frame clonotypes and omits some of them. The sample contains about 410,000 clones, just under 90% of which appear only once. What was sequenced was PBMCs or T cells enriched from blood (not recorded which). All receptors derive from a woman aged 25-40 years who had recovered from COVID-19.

The CDR3 loop is CAWTVRTSRTGELFF. The CDR3 DNA follows: TGTGCCTGGACAGTGAGGACTTCAAGGACCGGGGAGCTGTTTTTT. This sequence joins TRBV30 and TRBJ2-2, with TRBD2 as a possible D gene (5 bases). Per the germline V gene, CDR1 is GTSNPN and CDR2 is SVGIG (reference sequence). V lost 4 bases and J 5 bases, leaving 17 bases between the germline ends. The CDR3 has 15 amino acids. Drawing the rest from reference TRBV30 and TRBJ2-2, the complete variable domain is SQTIHQWPATLVQPVGSPLSLECTVEGTSNPNLYWYRQAAGRGLQLLFYSVGIGQISSEVPQNLSASRPQDRQFILSSKKLLLSDSGFYLCAWTVRTSRTGELFFGEGSRLTVL.

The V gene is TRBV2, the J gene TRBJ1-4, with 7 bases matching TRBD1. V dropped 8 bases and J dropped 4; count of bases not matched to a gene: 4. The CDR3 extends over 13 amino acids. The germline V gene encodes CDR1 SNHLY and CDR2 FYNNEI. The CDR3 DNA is TGTGCCAGCGGGGGACAGATTAATGAAAAACTGTTTTTT. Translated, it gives CASGGQINEKLFF.

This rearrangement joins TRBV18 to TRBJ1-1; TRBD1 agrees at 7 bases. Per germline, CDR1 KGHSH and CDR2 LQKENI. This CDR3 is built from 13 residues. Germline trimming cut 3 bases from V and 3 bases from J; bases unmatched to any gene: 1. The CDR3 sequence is CASSPGTDTEAFF. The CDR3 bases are TGTGCCAGCTCACCTGGGACAGACACTGAAGCTTTCTTT.

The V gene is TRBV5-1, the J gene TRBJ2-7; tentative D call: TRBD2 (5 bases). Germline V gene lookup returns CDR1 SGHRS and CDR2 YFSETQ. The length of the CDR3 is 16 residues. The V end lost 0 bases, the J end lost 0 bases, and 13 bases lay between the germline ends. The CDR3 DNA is TGCGCCAGCAGCTTGGACCCCGGAGGTCCCTCCTACGAGCAGTACTTC. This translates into CASSLDPGGPSYEQYF.

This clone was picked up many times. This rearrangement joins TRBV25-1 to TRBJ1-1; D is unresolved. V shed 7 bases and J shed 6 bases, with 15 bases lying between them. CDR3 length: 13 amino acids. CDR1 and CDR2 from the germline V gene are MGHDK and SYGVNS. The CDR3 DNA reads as TGTGCCAGCACCGCCGCAGGCTTGGCTGAAGCTTTCTTT. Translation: CASTAAGLAEAFF.

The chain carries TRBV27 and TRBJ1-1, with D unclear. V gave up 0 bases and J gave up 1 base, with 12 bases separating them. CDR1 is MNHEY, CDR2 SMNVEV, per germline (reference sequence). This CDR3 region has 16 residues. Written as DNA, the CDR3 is TGTGCCAGCAGTTTATCATCAAAAGGGAGGAACACTGAAGCTTTCTTT. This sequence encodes CASSLSSKGRNTEAFF.

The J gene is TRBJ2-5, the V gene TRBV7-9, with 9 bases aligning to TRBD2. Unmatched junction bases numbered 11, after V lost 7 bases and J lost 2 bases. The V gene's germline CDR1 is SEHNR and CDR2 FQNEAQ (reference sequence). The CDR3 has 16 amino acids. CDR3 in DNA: TGTGCCAGCAACCCCCCGGGACTAGCAGATCAAGAGACCCAGTACTTC. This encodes CASNPPGLADQETQYF.

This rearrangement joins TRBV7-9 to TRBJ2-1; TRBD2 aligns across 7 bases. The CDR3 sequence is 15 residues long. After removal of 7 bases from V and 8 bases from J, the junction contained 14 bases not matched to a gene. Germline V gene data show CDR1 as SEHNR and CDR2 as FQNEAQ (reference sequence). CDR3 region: CASNLLAGPSDEQFF. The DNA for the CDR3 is TGTGCCAGCAACCTATTAGCGGGCCCCTCGGATGAGCAGTTCTTC.

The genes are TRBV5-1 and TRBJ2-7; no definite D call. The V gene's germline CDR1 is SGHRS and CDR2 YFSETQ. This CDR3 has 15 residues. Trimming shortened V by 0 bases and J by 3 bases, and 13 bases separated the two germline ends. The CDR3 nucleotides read TGCGCCAGCAGCTTGGAAACCGGTAGTGGCTACGAGCAGTACTTC. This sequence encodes CASSLETGSGYEQYF.

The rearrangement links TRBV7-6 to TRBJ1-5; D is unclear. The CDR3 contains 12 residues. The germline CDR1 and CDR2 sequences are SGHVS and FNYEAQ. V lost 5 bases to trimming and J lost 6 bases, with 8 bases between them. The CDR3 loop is CASSNRGQPQHF. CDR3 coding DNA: TGTGCCAGCAGCAACCGGGGTCAGCCCCAGCATTTT.

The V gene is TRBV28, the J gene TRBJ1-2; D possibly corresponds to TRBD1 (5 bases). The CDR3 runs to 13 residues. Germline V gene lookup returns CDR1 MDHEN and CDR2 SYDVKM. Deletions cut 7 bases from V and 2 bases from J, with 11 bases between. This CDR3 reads CASTVTANYGYTF. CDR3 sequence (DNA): TGTGCCAGCACCGTGACAGCAAACTATGGCTACACCTTC.

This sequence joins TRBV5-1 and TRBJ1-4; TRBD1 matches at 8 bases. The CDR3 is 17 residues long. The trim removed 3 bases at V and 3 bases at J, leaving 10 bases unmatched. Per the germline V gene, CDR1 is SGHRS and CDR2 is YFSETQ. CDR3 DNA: TGCGCCAGCAGCTCAAGGACAGGGAGGTCATCTAATGAAAAACTGTTTTTT. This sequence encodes CASSSRTGRSSNEKLFF.

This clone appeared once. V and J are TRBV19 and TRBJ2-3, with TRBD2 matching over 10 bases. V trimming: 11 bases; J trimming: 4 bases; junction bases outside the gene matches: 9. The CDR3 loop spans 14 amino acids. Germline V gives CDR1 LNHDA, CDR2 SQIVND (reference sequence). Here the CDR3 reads CAAGTSDGPDTQYF. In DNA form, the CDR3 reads TGTGCCGCCGGGACTAGCGATGGCCCAGATACGCAGTATTTT.

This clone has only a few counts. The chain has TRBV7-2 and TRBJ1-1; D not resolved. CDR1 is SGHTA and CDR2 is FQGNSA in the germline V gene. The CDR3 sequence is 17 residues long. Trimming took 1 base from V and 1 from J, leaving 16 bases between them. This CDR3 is CASSLGRLVGKNTEAFF. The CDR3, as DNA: TGTGCCAGCAGCTTAGGCCGACTTGTAGGCAAGAACACTGAAGCTTTCTTT.

The chain's CDR3 is CAWKGFGQGAKYEQYF. The CDR3 DNA follows: TGTGCCTGGAAGGGGTTCGGACAGGGGGCGAAGTACGAGCAGTACTTC. The V and J genes are TRBV30 and TRBJ2-7; 11 positions agree with TRBD1. There are 16 residues in the CDR3. The germline gives CDR1 GTSNPN, CDR2 SVGIG (reference sequence). V lost 4 bases to trimming and J lost 4 bases; unmatched junction nucleotides: 12. The full variable domain, its missing parts supplied by reference TRBV30 and TRBJ2-7, is SQTIHQWPATLVQPVGSPLSLECTVEGTSNPNLYWYRQAAGRGLQLLFYSVGIGQISSEVPQNLSASRPQDRQFILSSKKLLLSDSGFYLCAWKGFGQGAKYEQYFGPGTRLTVT.

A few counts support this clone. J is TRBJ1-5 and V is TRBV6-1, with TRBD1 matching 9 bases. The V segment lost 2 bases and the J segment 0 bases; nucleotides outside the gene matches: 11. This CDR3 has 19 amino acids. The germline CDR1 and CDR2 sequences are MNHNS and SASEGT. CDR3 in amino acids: CASSEMGRTGAYSNQPQHF. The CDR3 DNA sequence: TGTGCCAGCAGTGAAATGGGAAGGACAGGGGCCTATAGCAATCAGCCCCAGCATTTT.

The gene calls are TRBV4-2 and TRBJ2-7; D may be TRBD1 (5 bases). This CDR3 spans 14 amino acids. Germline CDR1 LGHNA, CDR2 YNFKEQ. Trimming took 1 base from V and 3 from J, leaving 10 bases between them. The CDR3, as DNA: TGTGCCAGCAGCCAAGTGGGGCCGGGCTACGAGCAGTACTTC. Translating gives CASSQVGPGYEQYF.